These T cell receptor beta chains were read from a single sample in a study of T cell responses to AZD1222 COVID-19 vaccine. Assay: immunoSEQ multiplex PCR; the TCRdb copy retains only in-frame clones and omits some. The table includes some 150,000 clones, approximately 90% detected once. The sequencing here drew on peripheral blood, taken on day 0 of AZD1222 vaccination. Receptor source: an adult in good health. Each CDR3 is given with its conserved first and last residue. Each record gives: D gene, V gene, clone size, J gene, CDR3 protein, CDR3 DNA. The D gene is left open where the match is weak. Part of the rows lack a size; the others show once, few, many or a class for expanded clones.

>-|TRBV20-1|-|TRBJ2-4
CSAPDQNIQYF
TGCAGTGCTCCGGACCAAAACATTCAGTACTTC
>-|TRBV4-2|-|TRBJ2-7
CASSPRRGGGYEQYF
TGTGCCAGCAGCCCTCGTCGGGGAGGAGGGTACGAGCAGTACTTC
>-|TRBV6-6|once|TRBJ1-1
CATQAGIPNTEAFF
TGTGCCACCCAAGCAGGAATCCCGAACACTGAAGCTTTCTTT
>-|TRBV2|once|TRBJ2-1
CASRNRDNTYNEQFF
TGTGCCAGCAGGAACCGGGACAACACGTACAATGAGCAGTTCTTC
>-|TRBV6-4|-|TRBJ1-4
CASSPTGKANEKLFF
TGTGCCAGCAGCCCAACGGGGAAGGCCAATGAAAAACTGTTTTTT
>TRBD1|TRBV2|-|TRBJ1-5
CASQGASNQPQHF
TGTGCCAGCCAGGGGGCGAGCAATCAGCCCCAGCATTTT
>TRBD1|TRBV10-3|-|TRBJ1-4
CAIGTGEGFGEKLFF
TGTGCCATCGGGACAGGGGAGGGCTTCGGGGAAAAACTGTTTTTT
>-|TRBV7-9|-|TRBJ1-1
CASSPTALTEAFF
TGTGCCAGCAGCCCTACAGCTCTGACTGAAGCTTTCTTT
>-|TRBV18|-|TRBJ1-1
CASSPIPTDNEAFF
TGTGCCAGCTCACCTATCCCAACAGACAATGAAGCTTTCTTT
>-|TRBV4-2|-|TRBJ1-3
CASSQVGGTGNTIYF
TGTGCCAGCAGCCAAGTCGGGGGTACTGGAAACACCATATATTTT
>TRBD1|TRBV5-6|-|TRBJ2-7
CASSQTGAAEQYF
TGTGCCAGCAGTCAAACAGGGGCAGCCGAGCAGTACTTC
>-|TRBV4-1|-|TRBJ1-6
CASSQEVRAGSPLHF
TGCGCCAGCAGCCAAGAGGTCAGGGCCGGTTCACCCCTCCACTTT
>-|TRBV30|-|TRBJ2-1
CAWKSDSFGNEQFF
TGTGCCTGGAAATCGGACTCTTTCGGCAATGAGCAGTTCTTC
>-|TRBV7-8|-|TRBJ2-1
CASSLFPWAGTHYNEQFF
TGTGCCAGCAGCTTATTCCCTTGGGCGGGAACCCATTACAATGAGCAGTTCTTC
>TRBD2|TRBV19|-|TRBJ2-7
CASSSGRYEQYF
TGTGCCAGTAGTAGCGGGAGATACGAGCAGTACTTC
>-|TRBV28|-|TRBJ1-2
CASSLMGGNYGYTF
TGTGCCAGCAGTTTAATGGGAGGTAACTATGGCTACACCTTC
>TRBD2|TRBV7-9|few|TRBJ2-7
CASSLPGLAGGGEQYF
TGTGCCAGCAGCTTACCCGGACTAGCGGGAGGGGGGGAGCAGTACTTC
>-|TRBV7-6|-|TRBJ2-1
CASSLETGLYNEQFF
TGTGCCAGCAGCTTAGAGACGGGCCTATACAATGAGCAGTTCTTC
>TRBD1|TRBV3-1/TRBV3-2|-|TRBJ1-5
CASSQGQGNQPQHF
TGTGCCAGCAGCCAGGGACAGGGAAATCAGCCCCAGCATTTT
>-|TRBV5-4|-|TRBJ1-1
CASSPPGGIGNTEAFF
TGTGCCAGCAGCCCACCTGGGGGGATAGGAAACACTGAAGCTTTCTTT
>-|TRBV4-2|-|TRBJ2-7
CASSLPGGSYEQYF
TGTGCCAGCAGCCTTCCCGGAGGCTCCTACGAGCAGTACTTC
>-|TRBV19|-|TRBJ1-2
CASNQWDTQDYGYTF
TGTGCCAGTAATCAATGGGACACTCAGGACTATGGCTACACCTTC
>TRBD1|TRBV6-1|few|TRBJ1-5
CASSDRGLQPQHF
TGTGCCAGCAGTGACAGGGGGCTCCAGCCCCAGCATTTT
>-|TRBV7-9|-|TRBJ1-5
CASSLGTIANQPQHF
TGTGCCAGCAGCTTAGGGACTATTGCGAATCAGCCCCAGCATTTT
>TRBD1|TRBV5-4|-|TRBJ1-1
CASSQRTGDNTEAFF
TGTGCCAGCAGCCAGAGGACAGGTGATAACACTGAAGCTTTCTTT
>-|TRBV5-4|-|TRBJ2-3
CASSHSGARGDTQYF
TGTGCCAGCAGCCACTCGGGAGCCCGGGGGGATACGCAGTATTTT
>TRBD1|TRBV19|-|TRBJ2-5
CASSIRGGAWETQYF
TGTGCCAGTAGTATAAGAGGGGGCGCGTGGGAGACCCAGTACTTC
>-|TRBV21-1|-|TRBJ2-5
CASSKLIPPAERETQYF
TGTGCCAGCAGCAAATTGATCCCCCCCGCGGAGAGGGAGACCCAGTACTTC
>-|TRBV10-3|-|TRBJ1-5
CAISESDQPQHF
TGTGCCATCAGTGAGTCTGATCAGCCCCAGCATTTT
>TRBD1|TRBV5-4|-|TRBJ1-1
CASSSGQGRLGTEAFF
TGTGCCAGCAGCTCCGGACAGGGAAGGTTGGGCACTGAAGCTTTCTTT
>-|TRBV29-1|-|TRBJ1-2
CSVRRSGRLSGYTF
TGCAGCGTTCGAAGGTCAGGGCGGTTGAGCGGCTACACCTTC
>-|TRBV5-6|-|TRBJ1-2
CASSFPPPTGERYGYTF
TGTGCCAGCAGCTTCCCCCCTCCGACAGGCGAACGCTATGGCTACACCTTC
>-|TRBV5-6|-|TRBJ1-6
CASSLQGDAYNSPLHF
TGTGCCAGCAGCTTACAGGGAGATGCCTATAATTCACCCCTCCACTTT